A selection of T cell receptor beta chains follows, all from one sample in a study of cytomegalovirus exposure and HLA in healthy donors. The assay was immunoSEQ multiplex PCR, and TCRdb's table has in-frame clones only and misses some. The data hold around 100,000 clones, with 65% to 75% observed a single time. The specimen was PBMCs. The receptors were gathered from a woman in her thirties or forties in good health and CMV-seropositive. Each CDR3 is given with its conserved first and last residue. The D gene is left open where the match is weak. Size values are once, few and many counts, or a class for expanded clones, and some rows have none.

J	V	D	size	DNA	CDR3
TRBJ2-3	TRBV5-4	TRBD1	-	TGTGCCAGCAGCTTCGGGACAGGGGCCACAGATACGCAGTATTTT	CASSFGTGATDTQYF
TRBJ2-5	TRBV7-9	TRBD1	-	TGTGCCAGCAGCTTGACAGGGGGCAGGGAGACCCAGTACTTC	CASSLTGGRETQYF
TRBJ2-1	TRBV7-7	TRBD2	few	TGTGCTAGCAGCTTAGCATTAGCGGCGGGAGGGGAGCAGTTCTTC	CASSLALAAGGEQFF
TRBJ2-2	TRBV6-1	TRBD1	-	TGTGCCAGCAGTGAAGGCACGGGACAGCTTACTGCGAACACCGGGGAGCTGTTTTTT	CASSEGTGQLTANTGELFF
TRBJ2-1	TRBV7-9	-	-	TGTGCCAGCGCAGGGACCTACAATGAGCAGTTCTTC	CASAGTYNEQFF
TRBJ2-7	TRBV4-1	TRBD2	-	TGCGCCAGCAGCTCTCATACGGGACTAGCGGGGGTATACGAGCAGTACTTC	CASSSHTGLAGVYEQYF
TRBJ2-7	TRBV6-5	TRBD2	few	TGTGCCAGCAGTTTAGCGGGTGAATACGAGCAGTACTTC	CASSLAGEYEQYF
TRBJ1-5	TRBV12-2	-	-	TGTGCAAGTCGAACCGACAGGGGGCCCCGGGCTTATCAGCCCCAGCATTTT	CASRTDRGPRAYQPQHF
TRBJ2-2	TRBV9	TRBD2	-	TGTGCCAGCAGCACGGAGGGAGGGTCCGGCGGGGAGCTGTTTTTT	CASSTEGGSGGELFF
TRBJ2-7	TRBV30	TRBD1	-	TGTGCCTGGAGTGTAGGGGGACAGAACTACGAGCAGTACTTC	CAWSVGGQNYEQYF
TRBJ2-7	TRBV5-4	TRBD2	-	TGTGCCAGCAGCTTACCAGCGGGGAGAGCCTACGAGCAGTACTTC	CASSLPAGRAYEQYF
TRBJ1-5	TRBV25-1	-	-	TGTGCCAGCTCCTCAAAGGTGGGGCGGCTTCAGCCCCAGCATTTT	CASSSKVGRLQPQHF
TRBJ2-7	TRBV27	-	-	TGTGCCAGCAGTGGGACTGCCTCCTACGAGCAGTACTTC	CASSGTASYEQYF
TRBJ2-1	TRBV7-3	TRBD1	few	TGTGCCAGCAGCCCGGGACAGGGGTCCTACAATGAGCAGTTCTTC	CASSPGQGSYNEQFF
TRBJ1-6	TRBV5-1	TRBD1	-	TGCGCCAGCAGCCAATTCGGTGGGGCAGGGGGAGATTCACCCCTCCACTTT	CASSQFGGAGGDSPLHF
TRBJ1-6	TRBV10-2	-	-	TGCGCCAGCAGCTATAAGTATAATTCACCCCTCCACTTT	CASSYKYNSPLHF
TRBJ1-2	TRBV6-5	-	-	TGTGCCAGCAGTTTTACAACGGGGACTAACTATGGCTACACCTTC	CASSFTTGTNYGYTF
TRBJ2-3	TRBV6-1	TRBD1	-	TGTGCCAGCAGTGAAGGGTCGGGGTGGGGGACAGACACGCAGTATTTT	CASSEGSGWGTDTQYF
TRBJ2-3	TRBV5-4	-	-	TGTGCCAGCAGCTTGGGTGGTAGCAGCACAGATACGCAGTATTTT	CASSLGGSSTDTQYF
TRBJ1-5	TRBV5-1	-	-	TGCGCCAGCAGCTTTAATGGGGGGGCGGATCAGCCCCAGCATTTT	CASSFNGGADQPQHF